The next 11 T cell receptor beta chains were all read from a single sample in a study of T-cell reconstitution after alpha-beta-depleted transplantation in children. The TCRbeta library was prepared with unique molecular identifiers. TCRdb independently ran MiXCR on the PCR reads; one entry per CDR3 protein. Here the sample spans around 340,000 distinct CDR3 sequences, less than 15% being singletons. The specimen was PBMCs, collected from the stem cell graft. Receptors were obtained from a human donor who donated a stem cell graft to a child with Fanconi anemia.

This clonotype appeared many times. This chain joins TRBV5-4 and TRBJ1-1; no definite D call. CDR3 length: 13 residues. Germline-derived CDR1 and CDR2 are SGHNT and YYREEE (reference sequence). V was clipped by 4 bases and J by 0 bases, with 7 bases between them. CDR3 DNA sequence: TGTGCCAGCAGCAAGACACTGAACACTGAAGCTTTCTTT. Its protein product is CASSKTLNTEAFF.

This clonotype was recorded many times. This chain uses TRBV20-1 with TRBJ1-2; 10 bases map to TRBD1. In germline, CDR1 is DFQATT, CDR2 SNEGSKA (reference sequence). The CDR3 runs to 14 residues. V was clipped by 2 bases and J by 6 bases; unmatched bases: 6. The CDR3: CSARLSGTGDGYTF. The CDR3 DNA reads as TGCAGTGCTAGACTCTCCGGGACAGGGGATGGCTACACCTTC.

This clonotype has more than one count but fewer than ten. The chain employs TRBV10-2 and TRBJ2-3, with 10 bases lining up with TRBD2. From germline, CDR1 is WSHSY and CDR2 SAAADI. The CDR3 is 13 residues long. The V segment lost 11 bases and the J segment 2 bases; nucleotides outside the gene matches: 4. The CDR3 DNA is TGCGCCTCACTAGCGGGAAACACAGATACGCAGTATTTT. Protein: CASLAGNTDTQYF.

This clonotype was seen many times. This chain joins TRBV12-3 or TRBV12-4 and TRBJ2-5; D is perhaps TRBD1 (5 bases). This CDR3 contains 14 residues. Trimming removed 4 bases at V and 2 bases at J, with 11 bases between. The CDR3 reads CASSSRTLQETQYF. CDR3 coding DNA: TGTGCCAGCAGTTCCCGGACACTTCAAGAGACCCAGTACTTC.

This chain joins TRBV28 and TRBJ2-6; D remains unclear. Germline V lookup: CDR1 MDHEN, CDR2 SYDVKM. The CDR3 has 12 residues. V was clipped by 5 bases and J by 15 bases, with 14 bases between them. The CDR3 bases are TGTGCCAGCAGTCCAAGACTGCCAGGCCTGACTTTC. Amino acids: CASSPRLPGLTF.

This clonotype was counted a few times. V is TRBV20-1 and J is TRBJ1-3; 8 nucleotides align to TRBD1. CDR1 is DFQATT, CDR2 SNEGSKA, per germline (reference sequence). Trimming cost V 3 bases and J 4 bases; bases outside gene matches: 5. This CDR3 has 14 amino acids. DNA for the CDR3: TGCAGTGCTAGGAGACAGGGGTTCGGAAACACCATATATTTT. This codes for CSARRQGFGNTIYF.

The genes are TRBV30 and TRBJ2-1, with D perhaps TRBD2 (7 bases). The CDR3 spans 15 residues. V lost 2 bases, J lost 5 bases, and 16 bases lay in between. Germline CDR1 reads GTSNPN; CDR2 reads SVGIG (reference sequence). Written as DNA, the CDR3 is TGTGCCTGGAGTTCTTGGGGGGGCGGCGACAATGAGCAGTTCTTC. Translated, it gives CAWSSWGGGDNEQFF. The variable domain in full, completed from reference TRBV30 and TRBJ2-1, reads SQTIHQWPATLVQPVGSPLSLECTVEGTSNPNLYWYRQAAGRGLQLLFYSVGIGQISSEVPQNLSASRPQDRQFILSSKKLLLSDSGFYLCAWSSWGGGDNEQFFGPGTRLTVL.

This clonotype was picked up many times. A read error is possible here, since a much larger clone lies one base away. The chain is built from TRBV6-6 and TRBJ1-1; D remains ambiguous. The CDR3 runs 13 residues. CDR1 and CDR2 from the germline V gene are MNHNY and SVGAGI (reference sequence). Trimming removed 3 bases from V and 5 bases from J, with 10 bases in between. The CDR3: CASSYVEGTEAFF. CDR3 DNA sequence: TGTGCCAGCAGTTATGTGGAGGGAACTGAAGCTTTCTTT.

This sequence joins TRBV5-6 and TRBJ1-1, with 12 bases lining up with TRBD1. J gave up 4 bases and V 4 bases, and 8 bases lay outside the gene matches. The CDR3 length is 16 residues. Germline CDR1 SGHDT, CDR2 YYEEEE. CDR3 nucleotide sequence: TGTGCCAGCAGCCTACCGGGACAGGGGGCTATCACTGAAGCTTTCTTT. It yields the protein CASSLPGQGAITEAFF.

The J gene is TRBJ2-3, the V gene TRBV5-4; TRBD2 matches 9 bases. CDR3 length: 17 amino acids. Trimming took 1 base from V and 6 from J; bases not matched to a gene: 12. Germline V gene data show CDR1 as SGHNT and CDR2 as YYREEE (reference sequence). The CDR3 DNA reads as TGTGCCAGCAGCTTGATGATCGGGACTAGCACAAAGGATACGCAGTATTTT. Protein sequence: CASSLMIGTSTKDTQYF.

The J gene is TRBJ2-3, the V gene TRBV5-5; a weak D match, TRBD2 (5 bases). V was cut by 5 bases and J by 5 bases, with 15 bases left in between. CDR1 is SGHKS, CDR2 YYEKEE, per germline (reference sequence). The CDR3 is 14 amino acids. This chain's CDR3 is CASSLIASRDTQYF. CDR3 in DNA: TGTGCCAGCAGTCTGATAGCGTCGAGAGATACGCAGTATTTT.